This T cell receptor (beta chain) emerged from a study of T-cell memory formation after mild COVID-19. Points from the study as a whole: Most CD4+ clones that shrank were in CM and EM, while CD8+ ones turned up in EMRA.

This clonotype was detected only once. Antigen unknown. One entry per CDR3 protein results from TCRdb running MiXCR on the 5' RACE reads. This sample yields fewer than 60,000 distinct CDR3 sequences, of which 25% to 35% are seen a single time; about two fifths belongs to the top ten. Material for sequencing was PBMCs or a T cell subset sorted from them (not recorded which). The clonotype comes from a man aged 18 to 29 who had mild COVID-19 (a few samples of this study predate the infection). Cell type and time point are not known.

The DNA of the CDR3 is TGTGCCAGCAGGAGACAGGGGGCAAGGGAGCAGTACGTC. This gives the protein CASRRQGAREQYV. This chain joins TRBV27 and TRBJ2-7, with 10 bases identical to TRBD1. The CDR3 runs 13 residues. The V segment lost 6 bases and the J segment 7 bases; nucleotides outside the gene matches: 6. Germline loops: CDR1 MNHEY, CDR2 SMNVEV (reference sequence).